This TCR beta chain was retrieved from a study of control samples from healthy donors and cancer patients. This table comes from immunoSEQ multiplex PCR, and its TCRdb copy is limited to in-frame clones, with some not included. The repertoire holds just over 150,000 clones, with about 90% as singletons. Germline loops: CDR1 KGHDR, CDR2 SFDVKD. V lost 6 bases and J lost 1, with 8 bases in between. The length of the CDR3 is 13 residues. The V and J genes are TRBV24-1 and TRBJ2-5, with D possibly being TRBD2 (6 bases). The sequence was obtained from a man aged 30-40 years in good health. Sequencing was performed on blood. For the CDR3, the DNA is TGTGCCACCAGTCGGGACTTCCAAGAGACCCAGTACTTC. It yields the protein CATSRDFQETQYF.